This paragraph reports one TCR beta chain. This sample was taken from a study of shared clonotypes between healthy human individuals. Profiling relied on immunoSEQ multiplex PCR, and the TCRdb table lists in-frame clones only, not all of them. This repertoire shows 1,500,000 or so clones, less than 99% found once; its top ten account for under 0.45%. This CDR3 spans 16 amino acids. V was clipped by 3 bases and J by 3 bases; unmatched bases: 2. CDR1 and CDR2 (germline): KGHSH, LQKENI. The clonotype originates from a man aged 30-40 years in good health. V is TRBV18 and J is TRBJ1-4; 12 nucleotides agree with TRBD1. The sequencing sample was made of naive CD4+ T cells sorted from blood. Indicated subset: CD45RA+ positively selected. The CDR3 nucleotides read TGTGCCAGCTCACCGGGACAGGGGGCGCCTAATGAAAAACTGTTTTTT. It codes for CASSPGQGAPNEKLFF.